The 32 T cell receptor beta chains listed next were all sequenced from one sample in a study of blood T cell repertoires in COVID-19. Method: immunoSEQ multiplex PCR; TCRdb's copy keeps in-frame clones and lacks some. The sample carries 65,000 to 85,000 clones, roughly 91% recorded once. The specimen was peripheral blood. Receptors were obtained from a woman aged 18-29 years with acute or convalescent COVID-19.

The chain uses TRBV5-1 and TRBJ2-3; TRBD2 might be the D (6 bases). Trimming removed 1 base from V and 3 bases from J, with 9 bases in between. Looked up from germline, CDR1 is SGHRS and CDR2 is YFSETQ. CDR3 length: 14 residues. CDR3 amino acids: CASSLTGLTDTQYF. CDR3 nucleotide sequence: TGCGCCAGCAGCTTGACAGGACTAACAGATACGCAGTATTTT.

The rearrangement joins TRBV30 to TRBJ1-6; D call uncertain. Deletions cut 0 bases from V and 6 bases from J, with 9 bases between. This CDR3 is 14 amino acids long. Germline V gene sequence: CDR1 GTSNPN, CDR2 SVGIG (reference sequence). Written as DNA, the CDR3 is TGTGCCTGGAGTGTCGGGAAGGGTAATTCACCCCTCCACTTT. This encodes CAWSVGKGNSPLHF. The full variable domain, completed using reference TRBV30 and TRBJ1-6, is SQTIHQWPATLVQPVGSPLSLECTVEGTSNPNLYWYRQAAGRGLQLLFYSVGIGQISSEVPQNLSASRPQDRQFILSSKKLLLSDSGFYLCAWSVGKGNSPLHFGNGTRLTVT.

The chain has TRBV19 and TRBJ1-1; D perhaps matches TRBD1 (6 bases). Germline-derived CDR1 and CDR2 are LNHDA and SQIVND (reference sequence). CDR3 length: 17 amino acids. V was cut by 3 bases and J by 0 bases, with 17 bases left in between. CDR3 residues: CASSIKGEGHMNTEAFF. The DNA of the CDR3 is TGTGCCAGTAGTATCAAGGGGGAGGGACATATGAACACTGAAGCTTTCTTT.

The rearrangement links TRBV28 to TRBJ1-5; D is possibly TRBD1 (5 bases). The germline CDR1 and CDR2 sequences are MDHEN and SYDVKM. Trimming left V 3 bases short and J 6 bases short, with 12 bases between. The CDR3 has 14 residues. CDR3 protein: CASSFARVGQPQHF. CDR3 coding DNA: TGTGCCAGCAGTTTTGCCAGGGTGGGTCAGCCCCAGCATTTT.

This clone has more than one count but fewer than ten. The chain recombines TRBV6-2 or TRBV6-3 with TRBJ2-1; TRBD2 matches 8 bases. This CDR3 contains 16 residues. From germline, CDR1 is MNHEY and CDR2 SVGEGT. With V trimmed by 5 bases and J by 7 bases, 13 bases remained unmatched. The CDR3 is CASSLARSGSDNEQFF. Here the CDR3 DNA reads TGTGCCAGCAGTCTAGCGAGAAGCGGGAGCGATAATGAGCAGTTCTTC.

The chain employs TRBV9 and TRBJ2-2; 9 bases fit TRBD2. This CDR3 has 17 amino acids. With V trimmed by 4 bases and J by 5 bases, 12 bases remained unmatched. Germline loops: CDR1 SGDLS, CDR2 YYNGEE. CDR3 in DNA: TGTGCCAGCAGCCATACCGTCGAGCGGGAGGAAACCGGGGAGCTGTTTTTT. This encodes CASSHTVEREETGELFF.

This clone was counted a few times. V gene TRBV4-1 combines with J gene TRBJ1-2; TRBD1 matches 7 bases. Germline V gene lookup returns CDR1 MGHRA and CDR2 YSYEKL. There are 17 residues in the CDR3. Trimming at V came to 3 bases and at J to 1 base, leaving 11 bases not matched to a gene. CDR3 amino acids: CASSQKTDREVNYGYTF. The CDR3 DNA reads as TGCGCCAGCAGCCAGAAGACTGACAGGGAGGTTAACTATGGCTACACCTTC.

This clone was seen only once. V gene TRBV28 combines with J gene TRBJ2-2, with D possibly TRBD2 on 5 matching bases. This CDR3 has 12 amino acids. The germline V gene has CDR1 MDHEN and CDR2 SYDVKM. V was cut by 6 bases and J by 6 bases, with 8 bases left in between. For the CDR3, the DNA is TGTGCCAGCAGCGGGGTTGCCGGGGAGCTGTTTTTT. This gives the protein CASSGVAGELFF.

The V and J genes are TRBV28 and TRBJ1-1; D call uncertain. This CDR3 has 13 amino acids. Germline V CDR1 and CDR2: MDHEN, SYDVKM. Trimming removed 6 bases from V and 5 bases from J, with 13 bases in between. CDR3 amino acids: CASRPPEVTEAFF. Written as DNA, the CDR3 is TGTGCCAGCAGACCTCCAGAGGTTACTGAAGCTTTCTTT.

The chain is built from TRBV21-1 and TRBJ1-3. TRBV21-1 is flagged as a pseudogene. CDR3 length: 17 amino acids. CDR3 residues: CASNSGKGCSSGNTIYF. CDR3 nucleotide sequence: TGTGCCAGTAATTCGGGGAAAGGCTGTTCTAGTGGAAACACCATATATTTT.

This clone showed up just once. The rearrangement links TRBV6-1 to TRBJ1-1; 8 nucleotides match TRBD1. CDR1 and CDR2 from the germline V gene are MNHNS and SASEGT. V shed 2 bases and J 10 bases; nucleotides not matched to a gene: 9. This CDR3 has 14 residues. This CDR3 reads CASSELHRGSPAFF. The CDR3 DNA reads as TGTGCCAGCAGTGAACTCCACAGGGGGTCTCCAGCTTTCTTT.

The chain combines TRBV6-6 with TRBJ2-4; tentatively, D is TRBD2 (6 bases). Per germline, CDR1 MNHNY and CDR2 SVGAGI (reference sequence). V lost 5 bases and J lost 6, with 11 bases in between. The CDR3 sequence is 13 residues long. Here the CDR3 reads CASSLQTRNIQYF. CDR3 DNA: TGTGCCAGCAGTCTTCAGACTAGAAACATTCAGTACTTC.

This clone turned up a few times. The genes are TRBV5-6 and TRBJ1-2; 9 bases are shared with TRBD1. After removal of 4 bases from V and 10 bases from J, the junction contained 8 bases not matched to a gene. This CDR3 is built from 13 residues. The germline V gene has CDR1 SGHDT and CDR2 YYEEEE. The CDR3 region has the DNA TGTGCCAGCAGCCAAACAGGGGGCAAGTTCTACACCTTC. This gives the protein CASSQTGGKFYTF.

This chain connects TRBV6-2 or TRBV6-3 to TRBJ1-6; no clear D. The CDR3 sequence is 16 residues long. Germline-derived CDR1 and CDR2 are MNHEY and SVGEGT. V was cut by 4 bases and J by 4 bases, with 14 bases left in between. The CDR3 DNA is TGTGCCAGCAGTTCGCCCGGGAGGTTGTATAATTCACCCCTCCACTTT. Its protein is CASSSPGRLYNSPLHF.

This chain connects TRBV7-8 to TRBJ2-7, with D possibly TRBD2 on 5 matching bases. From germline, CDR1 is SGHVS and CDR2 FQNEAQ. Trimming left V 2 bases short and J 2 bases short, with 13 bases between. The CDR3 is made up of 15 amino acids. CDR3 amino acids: CASSLRADSTYEQYF. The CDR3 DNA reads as TGTGCCAGCAGCTTAAGGGCGGACTCGACCTACGAGCAGTACTTC.

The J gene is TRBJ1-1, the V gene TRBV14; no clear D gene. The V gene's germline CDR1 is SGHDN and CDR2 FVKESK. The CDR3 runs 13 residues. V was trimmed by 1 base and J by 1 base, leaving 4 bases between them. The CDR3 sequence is CASSQARNTEAFF. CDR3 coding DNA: TGTGCCAGCAGCCAAGCGAGGAACACTGAAGCTTTCTTT.

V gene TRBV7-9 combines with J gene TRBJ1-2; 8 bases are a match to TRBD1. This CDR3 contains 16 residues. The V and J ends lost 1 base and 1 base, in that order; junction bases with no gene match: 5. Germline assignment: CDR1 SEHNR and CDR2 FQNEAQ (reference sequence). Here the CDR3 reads CASSLGGDRGNYGYTF. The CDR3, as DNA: TGTGCCAGCAGCTTAGGGGGCGACAGGGGTAACTATGGCTACACCTTC.

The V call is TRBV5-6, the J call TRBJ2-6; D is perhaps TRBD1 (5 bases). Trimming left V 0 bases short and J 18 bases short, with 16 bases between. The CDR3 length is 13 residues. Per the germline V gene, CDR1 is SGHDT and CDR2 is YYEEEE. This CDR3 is CASSLAATALETF. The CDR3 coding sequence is TGTGCCAGCAGCTTGGCGGCGACAGCCTTAGAGACTTTC.

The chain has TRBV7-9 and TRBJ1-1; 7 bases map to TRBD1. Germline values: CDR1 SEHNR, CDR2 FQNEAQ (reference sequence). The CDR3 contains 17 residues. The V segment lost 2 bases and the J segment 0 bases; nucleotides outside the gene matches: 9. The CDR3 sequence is CASSLPEDRTLNTEAFF. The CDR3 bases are TGTGCCAGCAGCTTACCCGAGGACAGGACTTTGAACACTGAAGCTTTCTTT.

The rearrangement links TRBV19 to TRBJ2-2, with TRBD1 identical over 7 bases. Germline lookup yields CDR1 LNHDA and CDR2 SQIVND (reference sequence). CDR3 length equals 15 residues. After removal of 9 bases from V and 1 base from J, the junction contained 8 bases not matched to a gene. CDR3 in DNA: TGTGCCAGCCAGCTGGGGGACAGGAACACCGGGGAGCTGTTTTTT. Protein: CASQLGDRNTGELFF.

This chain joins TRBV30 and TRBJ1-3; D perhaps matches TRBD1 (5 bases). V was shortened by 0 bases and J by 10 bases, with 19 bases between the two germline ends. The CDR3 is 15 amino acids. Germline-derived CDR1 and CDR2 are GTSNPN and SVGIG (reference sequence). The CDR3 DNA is TGTGCCTGGAGTGTACATTTCGACACCGGGGGAACCATATATTTT. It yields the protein CAWSVHFDTGGTIYF.

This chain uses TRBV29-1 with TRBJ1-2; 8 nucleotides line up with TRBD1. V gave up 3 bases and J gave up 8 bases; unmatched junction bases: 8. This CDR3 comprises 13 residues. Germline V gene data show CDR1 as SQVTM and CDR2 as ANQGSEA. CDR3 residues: CSVDGAGGAGYTF. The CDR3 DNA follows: TGCAGCGTTGACGGGGCAGGGGGCGCCGGCTACACCTTC.

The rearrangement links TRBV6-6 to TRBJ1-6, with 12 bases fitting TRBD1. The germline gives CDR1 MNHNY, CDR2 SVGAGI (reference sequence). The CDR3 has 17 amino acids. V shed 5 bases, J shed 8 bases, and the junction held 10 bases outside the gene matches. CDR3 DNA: TGTGCCAGCAGTCCCGGGACAGGGGGCCTCGCCTATTCACCCCTCCACTTT. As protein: CASSPGTGGLAYSPLHF.

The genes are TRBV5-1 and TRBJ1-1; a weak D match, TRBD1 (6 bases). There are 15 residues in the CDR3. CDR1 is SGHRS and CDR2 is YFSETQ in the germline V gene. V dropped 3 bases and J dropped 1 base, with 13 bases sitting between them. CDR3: CASSSAGGQNTEAFF. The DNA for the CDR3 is TGCGCCAGCAGCTCGGCGGGGGGCCAGAACACTGAAGCTTTCTTT.

Here the CDR3 DNA reads TGTGCCAGCAGCTTAGTTCACAGGGCACAATACGAGCAGTACTTC. Its translation is CASSLVHRAQYEQYF. The rearrangement joins TRBV7-8 to TRBJ2-7; D may be TRBD1 (6 bases). Between the trimmed V and J ends, which lost 1 base and 4 bases, there was a span of 14 bases. Germline-derived CDR1 and CDR2 are SGHVS and FQNEAQ. This CDR3 region has 15 residues.

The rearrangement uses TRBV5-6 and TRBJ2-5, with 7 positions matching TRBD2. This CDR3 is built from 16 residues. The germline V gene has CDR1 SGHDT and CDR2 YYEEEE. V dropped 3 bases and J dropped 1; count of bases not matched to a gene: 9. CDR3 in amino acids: CASSWYTTSAQETQYF. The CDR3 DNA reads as TGTGCCAGCAGCTGGTACACTACTAGCGCCCAAGAGACCCAGTACTTC.

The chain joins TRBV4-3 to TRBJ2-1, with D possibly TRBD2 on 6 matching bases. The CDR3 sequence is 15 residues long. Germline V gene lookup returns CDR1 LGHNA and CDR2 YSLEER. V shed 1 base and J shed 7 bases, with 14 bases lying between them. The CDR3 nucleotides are TGCGCCAGCAGCCAAGGAGGACTATCATCGAATGAGCAGTTCTTC. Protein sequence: CASSQGGLSSNEQFF.

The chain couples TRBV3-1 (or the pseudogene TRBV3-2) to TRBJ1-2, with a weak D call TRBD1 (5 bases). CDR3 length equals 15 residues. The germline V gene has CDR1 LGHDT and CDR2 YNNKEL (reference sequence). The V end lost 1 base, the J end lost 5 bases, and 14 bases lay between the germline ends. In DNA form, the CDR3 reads TGTGCCAGCAGCCAAGGATGGGGCGGGGATTATGGCTACACCTTC. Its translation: CASSQGWGGDYGYTF.

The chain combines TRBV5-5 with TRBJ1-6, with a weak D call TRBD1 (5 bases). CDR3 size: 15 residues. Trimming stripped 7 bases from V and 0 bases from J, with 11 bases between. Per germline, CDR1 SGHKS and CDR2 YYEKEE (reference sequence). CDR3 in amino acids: CASGSGGSYNSPLHF. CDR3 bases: TGTGCCAGCGGTTCCGGGGGCTCCTATAATTCACCCCTCCACTTT.

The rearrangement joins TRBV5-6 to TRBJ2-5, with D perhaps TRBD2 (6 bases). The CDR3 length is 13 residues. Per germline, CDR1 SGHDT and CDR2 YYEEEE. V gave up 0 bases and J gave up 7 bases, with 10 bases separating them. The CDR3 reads CASSLDPEGTQYF. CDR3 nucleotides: TGTGCCAGCAGCTTGGATCCGGAGGGGACCCAGTACTTC.

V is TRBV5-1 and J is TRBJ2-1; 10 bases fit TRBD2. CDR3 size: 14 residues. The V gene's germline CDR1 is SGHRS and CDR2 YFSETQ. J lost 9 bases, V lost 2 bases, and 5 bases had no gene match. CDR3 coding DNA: TGCGCCAGCAGCTTAGCGGGGGGGCCGACTGAGCAGTTCTTC. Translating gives CASSLAGGPTEQFF. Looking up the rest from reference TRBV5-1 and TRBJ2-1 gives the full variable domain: KAGVTQTPRYLIKTRGQQVTLSCSPISGHRSVSWYQQTPGQGLQFLFEYFSETQRNKGNFPGRFSGRQFSNSRSEMNVSTLELGDSALYLCASSLAGGPTEQFFGPGTRLTVL.

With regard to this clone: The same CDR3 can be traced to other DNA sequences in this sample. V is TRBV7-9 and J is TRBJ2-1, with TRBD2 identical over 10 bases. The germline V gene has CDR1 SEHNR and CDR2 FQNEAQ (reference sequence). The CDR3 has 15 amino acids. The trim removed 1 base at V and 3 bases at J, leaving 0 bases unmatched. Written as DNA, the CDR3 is TGTGCCAGCAGCTTAGGACTAGCGGGCTACAATGAGCAGTTCTTC. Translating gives CASSLGLAGYNEQFF.